The rows below give T cell receptor beta chains drawn from one sample of a study of blood T cell repertoires in COVID-19. TCRdb keeps only in-frame clones here, not all; method: immunoSEQ multiplex PCR. The sample contains roughly 200,000 clones, more than 70% of which appear only once. The material sequenced was PBMCs or T cells enriched from blood (not recorded which). All receptors come from a woman aged 25 to 39 who had recovered from COVID-19. Each CDR3 is given with its conserved first and last residue. D genes are given only for firm matches. Clone sizes are given selectively: once, few, many, or a class where the clone is expanded.

J gene,D gene,V gene,clone size,CDR3 protein,CDR3 DNA
TRBJ1-1,TRBD1,TRBV11-3,NA,CASSFTGGTAFF,TGTGCCAGCAGCTTTACAGGGGGCACGGCTTTCTTT
TRBJ2-7,NA,TRBV28,NA,CASRETEYEQYF,TGTGCCAGCAGAGAGACAGAATACGAGCAGTACTTC
TRBJ1-6,NA,TRBV6-5,NA,CASSAGTNNSPLHF,TGTGCCAGCAGCGCCGGGACAAATAATTCACCCCTCCACTTT
TRBJ1-2,NA,TRBV7-2,NA,CASSSADSGYGYTF,TGTGCCAGCAGCTCAGCGGACAGCGGCTATGGCTACACCTTC
TRBJ2-7,TRBD1,TRBV15,NA,CATSSTGQRPSF,TGTGCCACCAGCAGTACGGGACAGAGACCCAGCTTC
TRBJ2-5,TRBD2,TRBV5-6,NA,CASSLETSGGSGETQYF,TGTGCCAGCAGCTTAGAGACTAGCGGGGGATCGGGAGAGACCCAGTACTTC
TRBJ2-1,NA,TRBV7-2,few,CASSFSGSSYNEQFF,TGTGCCAGCAGCTTTAGCGGAAGCTCCTACAATGAGCAGTTCTTC
TRBJ2-7,NA,TRBV5-1,NA,CASSLASISQGYEQYF,TGCGCCAGCAGCTTGGCGAGCATTTCTCAGGGCTACGAGCAGTACTTC
TRBJ2-2,NA,TRBV2,NA,CASSEGQGRTGELFF,TGTGCCAGCAGTGAAGGTCAGGGGCGCACCGGGGAGCTGTTTTTT
TRBJ2-1,TRBD2,TRBV2,once,CASETSVVNEQFF,TGTGCCAGCGAGACTAGCGTCGTGAATGAGCAGTTCTTC
TRBJ2-5,NA,TRBV19,NA,CASSIAVQGLETQYF,TGTGCCAGTAGTATAGCGGTTCAGGGTTTGGAGACCCAGTACTTC
TRBJ1-4,NA,TRBV15,NA,CATSRDLEKLFF,TGTGCCACCAGCAGAGATCTTGAAAAACTGTTTTTT
TRBJ2-1,NA,TRBV5-1,NA,CASSLTGPLVQFF,TGCGCCAGCAGCTTGACAGGTCCCCTAGTGCAGTTCTTC